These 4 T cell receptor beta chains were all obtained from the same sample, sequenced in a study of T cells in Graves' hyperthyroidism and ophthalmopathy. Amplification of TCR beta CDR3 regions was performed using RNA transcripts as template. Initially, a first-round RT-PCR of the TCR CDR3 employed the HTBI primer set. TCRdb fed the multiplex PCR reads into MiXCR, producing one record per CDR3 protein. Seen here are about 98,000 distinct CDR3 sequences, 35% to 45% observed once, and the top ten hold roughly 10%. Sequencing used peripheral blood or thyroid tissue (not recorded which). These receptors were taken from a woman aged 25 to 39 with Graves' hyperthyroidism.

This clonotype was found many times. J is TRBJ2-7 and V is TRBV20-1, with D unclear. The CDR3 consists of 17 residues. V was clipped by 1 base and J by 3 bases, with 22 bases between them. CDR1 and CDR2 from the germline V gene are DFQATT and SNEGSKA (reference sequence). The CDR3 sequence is CSARGVPVEGPSYEQYF. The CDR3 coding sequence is TGCAGTGCTAGAGGAGTGCCAGTCGAAGGCCCGAGCTACGAGCAGTACTTC.

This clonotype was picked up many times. The CDR3 sequence is CASSPSMGAVNEKLFF. Here the CDR3 DNA reads TGCGCCAGCAGCCCCAGCATGGGGGCCGTTAATGAAAAACTGTTTTTT. The chain recombines TRBV5-1 with TRBJ1-4; D possibly corresponds to TRBD1 (6 bases). CDR1 is SGHRS and CDR2 is YFSETQ in the germline V gene. The CDR3 contains 16 residues. V gave up 4 bases and J gave up 4 bases, with 17 bases separating them. Drawing the rest from reference TRBV5-1 and TRBJ1-4, the complete variable domain is KAGVTQTPRYLIKTRGQQVTLSCSPISGHRSVSWYQQTPGQGLQFLFEYFSETQRNKGNFPGRFSGRQFSNSRSEMNVSTLELGDSALYLCASSPSMGAVNEKLFFGSGTQLSVL.

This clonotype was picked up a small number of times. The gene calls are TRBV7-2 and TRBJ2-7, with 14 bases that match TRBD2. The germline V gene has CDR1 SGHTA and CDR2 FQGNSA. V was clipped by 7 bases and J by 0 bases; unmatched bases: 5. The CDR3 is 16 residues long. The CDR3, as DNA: TGTGCCAGCACCTTTGGGACTAGCGGGAGCTCCTACGAGCAGTACTTC. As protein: CASTFGTSGSSYEQYF.

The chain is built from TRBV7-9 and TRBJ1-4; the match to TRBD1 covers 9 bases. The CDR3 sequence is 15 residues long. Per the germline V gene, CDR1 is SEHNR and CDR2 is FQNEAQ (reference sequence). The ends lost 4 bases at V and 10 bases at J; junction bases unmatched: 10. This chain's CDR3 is CASSYSGTGLAKLFF. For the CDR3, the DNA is TGTGCCAGCAGCTATTCCGGGACAGGGTTGGCAAAACTGTTTTTT.